The clone carrying this TCR beta chain was seen only a few times. Its antigen is unidentified. These data come from a study of cytomegalovirus exposure and HLA in healthy donors. Across the study: The same platform used for the roughly 600 first-cohort repertoires was also used for the 100 to 150 validation repertoires, as a later analysis reported.

Study-wide points: The study put under 200 TCR beta chains on its list as cytomegalovirus-associated.

Looked up from germline, CDR1 is MNHEY and CDR2 is SVGAGI. This CDR3 has 16 residues. V lost 4 bases to trimming and J lost 7 bases; unmatched junction nucleotides: 13. This table comes from immunoSEQ multiplex PCR, and its TCRdb copy is limited to in-frame clones, with some not included. This sample carries around 140,000 clones, around 90% of them seen once, and the ten largest clones take roughly 10%. Sequencing was carried out using PBMCs. V gene TRBV6-5 combines with J gene TRBJ1-2, with TRBD1 matching 9 bases. The sequence came from a man between 18 and 35 years old in good health and CMV-seropositive. DNA of the CDR3: TGTGCCAGCAGTTCGATCGACAGGGGGTTTGAACTTGGCTACACCTTC. Translation: CASSSIDRGFELGYTF.